What follows describes a single T cell receptor (beta chain). This entry comes from a study of T cells of healthy individuals. Using its own MiXCR run on the 5' RACE reads, TCRdb lists one record per CDR3 protein. The sample includes approximately 100,000 distinct CDR3 sequences, roughly 18% seen only once; the top ten take more than 5.5%. The germline CDR1 and CDR2 sequences are SGHTA and FQGNSA. The CDR3 totals 13 residues. Trimming left V 3 bases short and J 4 bases short, with 10 bases between. This receptor was taken from a human donor in good health. The chain carries TRBV7-2 and TRBJ2-7; D ambiguous. CDR3 coding DNA: TGTGCCAGCAGCTTGTTCAATGGTTACGAGCAGTACTTC. Its translation: CASSLFNGYEQYF.